The 19 T cell receptor beta chains reported below all come from one sample, sequenced in a study of response to subunit inactivated influenza vaccine. TCRdb passed the RT-PCR reads through MiXCR, listing each CDR3 protein once. The sample shows roughly 790,000 distinct CDR3 sequences, 21% of them seen only once. The sample was PBMCs from blood, taken more than 4 days after vaccination. The receptors here all came from a man aged 50 or older who received an inactivated influenza vaccine.

In this sample, this clonotype turned up many times. V gene TRBV7-2 combines with J gene TRBJ2-2; D remains unclear. The CDR3 consists of 11 residues. Germline V gives CDR1 SGHTA, CDR2 FQGNSA. With 6 bases removed from V and 8 bases from J, the gap between germline ends came to 7 bases. CDR3 sequence (DNA): TGTGCCAGCAGGAGGTTAGGGGAGCTGTTTTTT. Amino acids: CASRRLGELFF.

This clonotype came up a few times. The chain joins TRBV6-2 or TRBV6-3 to TRBJ2-7; D tentatively reads TRBD1 or TRBD2 (6 bases each). The CDR3 runs 15 residues. Trimming shortened V by 6 bases and J by 3 bases, and 18 bases separated the two germline ends. The germline V gene encodes CDR1 MNHEY and CDR2 SVGEGT. The CDR3 spells CASSDRRGTIYEQYF. The CDR3, as DNA: TGTGCCAGCAGCGATAGGAGGGGGACAATCTACGAGCAGTACTTC.

This clonotype was observed a handful of times. The chain is built from TRBV10-1 and TRBJ2-7; no reliable D call. CDR3 length: 14 amino acids. Germline V gene sequence: CDR1 WNHNN, CDR2 SYGVQD (reference sequence). Trimming cost V 2 bases and J 5 bases, with 13 bases left between them. CDR3 protein: CASSEDNLVNEQYF. CDR3 coding DNA: TGCGCCAGCAGTGAGGACAATCTAGTCAACGAGCAGTACTTC.

The chain joins TRBV7-2 to TRBJ2-7, with 10 nucleotides matching TRBD2. Germline V CDR1 and CDR2: SGHTA, FQGNSA. The CDR3 spans 15 residues. V lost 2 bases and J lost 4; bases outside the gene matches: 5. The CDR3 loop reads CASSLSLAGYYEQYF. The CDR3 DNA reads as TGTGCCAGCAGCTTATCACTAGCGGGGTATTACGAGCAGTACTTC.

The rearrangement uses TRBV20-1 and TRBJ2-3; no definite D call. Trimming removed 6 bases from V and 4 bases from J, with 14 bases in between. Germline lookup yields CDR1 DFQATT and CDR2 SNEGSKA (reference sequence). The CDR3 loop spans 13 amino acids. CDR3 region: CSAPVSGADTQYF. The CDR3 DNA reads as TGCAGTGCCCCCGTTAGTGGGGCAGATACGCAGTATTTT.

A few counts support this clonotype. V and J are TRBV5-5 and TRBJ2-1; possible D gene TRBD1, 6 bases. This CDR3 contains 15 residues. Trimming removed 4 bases at V and 4 bases at J, with 15 bases between. CDR1 SGHKS and CDR2 YYEKEE come from the germline V gene (reference sequence). This CDR3 reads CASSVGHKPYNEQFF. The CDR3 bases are TGTGCCAGCAGCGTGGGACACAAGCCTTACAATGAGCAGTTCTTC.

The J gene is TRBJ2-1, the V gene TRBV19; tentative D call: TRBD2 (6 bases). Germline V lookup: CDR1 LNHDA, CDR2 SQIVND (reference sequence). This CDR3 contains 12 residues. Trimming pared 6 bases from V and 8 bases from J, leaving 11 bases between. Written as DNA, the CDR3 is TGTGCCAGTAGGAATCGGAGGGATGAGCAGTTCTTC. Encoded protein: CASRNRRDEQFF. Supplemented by reference TRBV19 and TRBJ2-1, the full variable domain reads DGGITQSPKYLFRKEGQNVTLSCEQNLNHDAMYWYRQDPGQGLRLIYYSQIVNDFQKGDIAEGYSVSREKKESFPLTVTSAQKNPTAFYLCASRNRRDEQFFGPGTRLTVL.

The V gene is TRBV12-3 or TRBV12-4, the J gene TRBJ2-7, with D tentatively TRBD1 or TRBD2 (6 bases each). The CDR3 extends over 14 amino acids. Trimming shortened V by 1 base and J by 4 bases, and 11 bases separated the two germline ends. CDR3 coding DNA: TGTGCCAGCAGTTTAGGGGGGGCTGAATACGAGCAGTACTTC. Protein product: CASSLGGAEYEQYF.

In this sample, this clonotype turned up a few times. The genes are TRBV19 and TRBJ1-5; a weak D match, TRBD1 (5 bases). Trimming left V 3 bases short and J 5 bases short, with 14 bases between. The CDR3 has 15 residues. From germline, CDR1 is LNHDA and CDR2 SQIVND (reference sequence). CDR3 sequence: CASSMAGRIHQPQHF. The DNA of the CDR3 is TGTGCCAGTAGTATGGCAGGGCGGATCCATCAGCCCCAGCATTTT.

The chain is built from TRBV12-3 or TRBV12-4 and TRBJ2-1; D is ambiguous. The V gene lost 7 bases and the J gene lost 3 bases, with 7 bases spanning the gap. This CDR3 is 12 amino acids long. In DNA, the CDR3 is TGTGCCAGCACCGAACACTACAATGAGCAGTTCTTC. Protein: CASTEHYNEQFF.

This clonotype was picked up one time. This chain connects TRBV4-2 to TRBJ1-6; 10 nucleotides match TRBD1. Germline CDR1 reads LGHNA; CDR2 reads YNFKEQ. The CDR3 sequence is 16 residues long. With 1 base clipped from V and 10 bases from J, the junction kept 7 bases outside the gene matches. The CDR3 protein is CASSQADRGTESPLHF. Written as DNA, the CDR3 is TGTGCCAGCAGCCAAGCGGACAGGGGGACGGAGTCACCCCTCCACTTT.

The chain has TRBV28 and TRBJ2-7; 13 bases are shared with TRBD2. The CDR3 extends over 16 amino acids. J gave up 4 bases and V 6 bases, and 9 bases lay outside the gene matches. CDR1 is MDHEN and CDR2 is SYDVKM in the germline V gene. DNA for the CDR3: TGTGCCAGCAGCACCACCTGGACTAGCGGGAGTTACGAGCAGTACTTC. It encodes CASSTTWTSGSYEQYF.

This clonotype has just a few counts. The V call is TRBV6-2 or TRBV6-3, the J call TRBJ2-2, with TRBD2 matching 10 bases. Looked up from germline, CDR1 is MNHEY and CDR2 is SVGEGT. The length of the CDR3 is 19 residues. Unmatched junction bases numbered 13, after V lost 1 base and J lost 5 bases. CDR3 protein: CASSYYNERAGGDTGELFF. CDR3 nucleotide sequence: TGTGCCAGCAGTTACTACAACGAAAGAGCGGGAGGGGATACCGGGGAGCTGTTTTTT.

The J gene is TRBJ2-7, the V gene TRBV6-2 or TRBV6-3, with 8 bases identical to TRBD1. Germline V gene lookup returns CDR1 MNHEY and CDR2 SVGEGT. Trimming cost V 6 bases and J 2 bases; bases outside gene matches: 6. CDR3 length: 14 residues. DNA for the CDR3: TGTGCCAGCAGGACACAGGGGGGCACCTACGAGCAGTACTTC. Encoded protein: CASRTQGGTYEQYF.

The gene calls are TRBV10-3 and TRBJ1-1; the D gene is possibly TRBD1 (6 bases). CDR1 ENHRY and CDR2 SYGVKD come from the germline V gene. The CDR3 contains 15 residues. Trimming shortened V by 6 bases and J by 1 base, and 15 bases separated the two germline ends. The CDR3 DNA reads TGTGCCATCAGCAGCCCCAGGGGCGGGAACACTGAAGCTTTCTTT. Protein: CAISSPRGGNTEAFF.

This sequence joins TRBV5-1 and TRBJ2-1; 9 positions agree with TRBD2. V shed 3 bases, J shed 4 bases, and the junction held 5 bases outside the gene matches. The CDR3 spans 15 residues. Germline lookup yields CDR1 SGHRS and CDR2 YFSETQ. This CDR3 is CASSYLTSGYNEQFF. CDR3 DNA: TGCGCCAGCAGCTACCTAACTAGCGGGTACAATGAGCAGTTCTTC. Together with reference TRBV5-1 and TRBJ2-1, the CDR3 gives the full variable domain: KAGVTQTPRYLIKTRGQQVTLSCSPISGHRSVSWYQQTPGQGLQFLFEYFSETQRNKGNFPGRFSGRQFSNSRSEMNVSTLELGDSALYLCASSYLTSGYNEQFFGPGTRLTVL.

This clonotype came up many times. The chain joins TRBV12-3 or TRBV12-4 to TRBJ2-7, with D perhaps TRBD1 or TRBD2 (5 bases each). The V end was cut by 3 bases, the J end by 7 bases, with 10 bases between. The CDR3 has 12 amino acids. DNA for the CDR3: TGTGCCAGCAGTTTCCGGGACGGAGAGCAGTACTTC. This encodes CASSFRDGEQYF.

This clonotype turned up a few times. The chain uses TRBV12-3 or TRBV12-4 and TRBJ2-7, with 12 bases lining up with TRBD1. The CDR3 spans 15 residues. The J segment lost 2 bases and the V segment lost 7 bases, leaving 6 bases of the junction unmatched. In DNA form, the CDR3 reads TGTGCCAGCACCCCGGGACAGGGGGCCACCTACGAGCAGTACTTC. Its protein is CASTPGQGATYEQYF.

The chain carries TRBV5-1 and TRBJ2-7; D remains unclear. Germline V gene data show CDR1 as SGHRS and CDR2 as YFSETQ. This CDR3 region has 14 residues. V was shortened by 0 bases and J by 3 bases, with 10 bases between the two germline ends. CDR3 region: CASSLEGQYYEQYF. The DNA for the CDR3 is TGCGCCAGCAGCTTGGAAGGGCAGTACTACGAGCAGTACTTC.